This TCR beta chain was sequenced for a study of blood T cell repertoires in COVID-19. For the study at large: PBMCs, B-cell-depleted T cells, or T cells were the source of the cDNA or gDNA that made up the material.

In the original processing: Scientists estimated how many nucleated cells there were by amplifying reference gene primers. The repertoire was sequenced with immunoSEQ multiplex PCR; TCRdb's copy has only in-frame clones and lacks some. The V and J calls and the clone size are those of that table, but D and trimming were determined from the DNA. The sample lists 250,000 to 400,000 clones; approximately 88% were seen once. V lost 5 bases and J 0 bases, leaving 16 bases between the germline ends. CDR1 and CDR2 (germline): SEHNR, FQNEAQ (reference sequence). The CDR3 sequence is 16 residues long. In Seattle, patients joined the study during active infection and were tracked longitudinally.

This chain connects TRBV7-9 to TRBJ2-5, with TRBD2 as a possible D gene (5 bases). The sequencing input was peripheral blood. The receptor comes from a woman between 25 and 40 years old with COVID-19, enrolled during active disease. As DNA, the CDR3 is TGTGCCAGCAGCCACTCAGCGGCCTACTACCAAGAGACCCAGTACTTC. As protein: CASSHSAAYYQETQYF.